The 21 T cell receptor beta chains in this list originate from one sample, sequenced in a study of shared clonotypes between healthy human individuals (dated by TCRdb to the early 2020s). The method behind the library was the immunoSEQ multiplex PCR assay. Imported from immuneACCESS, the table was reduced by TCRdb to in-frame sequences with V and J called. These copies leave out some clones; in studies compared against another copy, an unresolved V gene accounts for under half, and the cause of the remainder is not known. For this sample the table gives about 2 million clones, of which 95% were detected only once. The ten largest clones take up 0.13% of the sample. Sequencing input: naive CD4+ T cells sorted from blood. Sample cell subset or site, as interpreted from the label and publication: CD45RA+ positively selected. These receptors all stem from a man younger than 35 in good health.

The rearrangement joins TRBV6-1 to TRBJ1-4, with D hard to call. V gave up 1 base and J gave up 7 bases, with 7 bases separating them. CDR3 length equals 13 residues. Germline values: CDR1 MNHNS, CDR2 SASEGT. DNA for the CDR3: TGTGCCAGCAGTGAAGTTTGGCTTGAAAAACTGTTTTTT. Its protein product is CASSEVWLEKLFF.

The chain combines TRBV7-9 with TRBJ1-2; D unresolved. The CDR3 is 15 amino acids. Trimming removed 5 bases at V and 4 bases at J, with 17 bases between. Germline V gene data show CDR1 as SEHNR and CDR2 as FQNEAQ (reference sequence). The CDR3 spells CASSPRGTSLYGYTF. In DNA, the CDR3 is TGTGCCAGCAGCCCACGGGGAACAAGCCTCTATGGCTACACCTTC.

In the case of this clone: Other DNA sequences in this sample translate to the same CDR3. The chain's CDR3 is CASRGTGGNQPQHF. As DNA, the CDR3 is TGTGCCAGCAGAGGCACTGGGGGCAATCAGCCCCAGCATTTT. The V gene is TRBV2, the J gene TRBJ1-5, with D uncertain. The germline V and J ends were trimmed by 6 bases and 2 bases, with 11 bases remaining between them. This CDR3 contains 14 residues. Looked up from germline, CDR1 is SNHLY and CDR2 is FYNNEI.

This clone was seen only once. The chain employs TRBV27 and TRBJ2-7; D tentatively fits TRBD1 or TRBD2 (6 bases each). V dropped 6 bases and J dropped 7 bases, with 19 bases sitting between them. The CDR3 length is 14 residues. In germline, CDR1 is MNHEY, CDR2 SMNVEV (reference sequence). This CDR3 is CASRARGALGEQYF. The CDR3 DNA is TGTGCCAGCAGGGCGAGGGGGGCCCTCGGGGAGCAGTACTTC.

About this clone itself: At one end, the junction sequence differs from germline, possibly due to a read error. The chain carries TRBV7-6 and TRBJ2-7; 9 nucleotides match TRBD1. The CDR3 extends over 13 amino acids. The germline CDR1 and CDR2 sequences are SGHVS and FNYEAQ. The CDR3 DNA is TGTGCCAGCAGCTTAGAACCCGGGACAGGGATGACCTTC. Translated: CASSLEPGTGMTF.

The chain employs TRBV5-8 and TRBJ2-5; 9 bases map to TRBD1. The CDR3 spans 15 residues. Trimming at V came to 0 bases and at J to 2 bases, leaving 2 bases not matched to a gene. Germline CDR1 SGHTS, CDR2 YDEGEE. DNA for the CDR3: TGTGCCAGCAGCTTGGGGGACAGGGAGCAAGAGACCCAGTACTTC. Protein sequence: CASSLGDREQETQYF.

The rearrangement uses TRBV5-1 and TRBJ2-3, with 8 nucleotides matching TRBD2. V dropped 4 bases and J dropped 5; count of bases not matched to a gene: 9. Per the germline V gene, CDR1 is SGHRS and CDR2 is YFSETQ. This CDR3 has 15 residues. CDR3 sequence (DNA): TGCGCCAGCAGCCGAGAAGGGACTAGAATAGATACGCAGTATTTT. Its translation is CASSREGTRIDTQYF.

This clone was detected once. The junction does not match germline at one end; this may be a read error. This rearrangement joins TRBV7-9 to TRBJ2-7; D uncertain. CDR1 is SEHNR and CDR2 is FQNEAQ in the germline V gene (reference sequence). The CDR3 consists of 15 residues. CDR3 sequence (DNA): TGTGCCAGCAGCTCCTCCGGGTCAGCCTCCCACGAGCAGTACTTC. Protein sequence: CASSSSGSASHEQYF.

This rearrangement joins TRBV19 to TRBJ2-5; D gene ambiguous. The germline V and J ends were trimmed by 5 bases and 2 bases, with 12 bases remaining between them. Germline V gene data show CDR1 as LNHDA and CDR2 as SQIVND (reference sequence). The CDR3 spans 14 residues. In DNA form, the CDR3 reads TGTGCCAGTAGTGCGAATTGGGCTCAAGAGACCCAGTACTTC. As protein: CASSANWAQETQYF. Based on the CDR3 plus reference TRBV19 and TRBJ2-5, the full variable domain is DGGITQSPKYLFRKEGQNVTLSCEQNLNHDAMYWYRQDPGQGLRLIYYSQIVNDFQKGDIAEGYSVSREKKESFPLTVTSAQKNPTAFYLCASSANWAQETQYFGPGTRLLVL.

CDR3 sequence reads: CSVSAGTIHNEQFF. CDR3 DNA sequence: TGCAGCGTTAGTGCCGGGACTATACACAATGAGCAGTTCTTC. The chain is built from TRBV29-1 and TRBJ2-1; 7 bases are a match to TRBD2. After removal of 5 bases from V and 5 bases from J, the junction contained 9 bases not matched to a gene. Per germline, CDR1 SQVTM and CDR2 ANQGSEA. The length of the CDR3 is 14 residues.

A single count supports this clone. Other DNA variants within this sample encode the same CDR3. The chain links TRBV5-4 to TRBJ1-1; maybe TRBD1 (5 bases). Germline V gene lookup returns CDR1 SGHNT and CDR2 YYREEE (reference sequence). This CDR3 comprises 15 residues. V gave up 0 bases and J gave up 1 base, with 10 bases separating them. CDR3 amino acids: CASSLVGAGNTEAFF. The CDR3 coding sequence is TGTGCCAGCAGCTTGGTAGGGGCGGGGAACACTGAAGCTTTCTTT.

Comment on this clone: Other DNA sequences in this specimen translate into the identical CDR3. This chain connects TRBV7-2 to TRBJ2-7; tentative D call: TRBD2 (5 bases). The CDR3 is 15 residues long. The V end was cut by 0 bases, the J end by 2 bases, with 11 bases between. Germline V gene data show CDR1 as SGHTA and CDR2 as FQGNSA. The CDR3 DNA sequence: TGTGCCAGCAGCTTAGCTAGGACTGGAACCTACGAGCAGTACTTC. It codes for CASSLARTGTYEQYF.

This chain connects TRBV30 to TRBJ2-2; TRBD1 is a possible D gene (6 bases). V was trimmed by 4 bases and J by 9 bases, leaving 15 bases between them. The CDR3 has 13 residues. Germline values: CDR1 GTSNPN, CDR2 SVGIG (reference sequence). CDR3 amino acids: CAWNPTGSRELFF. The CDR3 coding sequence is TGTGCCTGGAACCCAACAGGGTCAAGGGAGCTGTTTTTT.

The genes are TRBV30 and TRBJ2-2, with D uncertain. Germline V gene data show CDR1 as GTSNPN and CDR2 as SVGIG (reference sequence). CDR3 length: 16 residues. Trimming shortened V by 2 bases and J by 2 bases, and 15 bases separated the two germline ends. This CDR3 reads CAWSKRGQVNTGELFF. CDR3 nucleotide sequence: TGTGCCTGGAGTAAAAGAGGTCAAGTTAACACCGGGGAGCTGTTTTTT.

The DNA for the CDR3 is TGTGCCAGCAGCCGCCATGATCAACGGACAGGGAGTGAGCAGTACTTC. Amino acids: CASSRHDQRTGSEQYF. The chain has TRBV5-4 and TRBJ2-7, with 8 bases identical to TRBD1. The J segment lost 7 bases and the V segment lost 4 bases, leaving 16 bases of the junction unmatched. The CDR3 contains 16 residues. In germline, CDR1 is SGHNT, CDR2 YYREEE (reference sequence). Filled out from reference TRBV5-4 and TRBJ2-7, the complete variable domain reads ETGVTQSPTHLIKTRGQQVTLRCSSQSGHNTVSWYQQALGQGPQFIFQYYREEENGRGNFPPRFSGLQFPNYSSELNVNALELDDSALYLCASSRHDQRTGSEQYFGPGTRLTVT.

The chain uses TRBV23-1 and TRBJ2-2, with 9 bases aligning to TRBD2. TRBV23-1 is known as an ORF, though its function is uncertain. With V trimmed by 8 bases and J by 1 base, 5 bases remained unmatched. The CDR3 covers 15 residues. As DNA, the CDR3 is TGCGCCAGCCAAGAGACTAGCGGGAACACCGGGGAGCTGTTTTTT. It encodes CASQETSGNTGELFF.

This sequence joins TRBV5-4 and TRBJ1-1; tentatively, D is TRBD1 (6 bases). V dropped 2 bases and J dropped 6 bases, with 14 bases sitting between them. Germline V gene lookup returns CDR1 SGHNT and CDR2 YYREEE (reference sequence). The CDR3 is 14 residues long. As DNA, the CDR3 is TGTGCCAGCAGCTTTTCCAGGGGAAGACCTGAAGCTTTCTTT. This encodes CASSFSRGRPEAFF.

The rearrangement links TRBV7-3 to TRBJ2-5; D call uncertain. Germline V CDR1 and CDR2: SGHTA, FQGTGA. CDR3 length: 13 residues. V was trimmed by 5 bases and J by 1 base, leaving 8 bases between them. The CDR3 region is CASSAYLQETQYF. The CDR3 DNA sequence: TGTGCCAGCAGCGCCTACCTCCAAGAGACCCAGTACTTC.

The V gene is TRBV7-3, the J gene TRBJ2-3; D gene ambiguous. V gave up 5 bases and J gave up 3 bases, with 9 bases separating them. The CDR3 spans 13 residues. Germline assignment: CDR1 SGHTA and CDR2 FQGTGA. CDR3 DNA: TGTGCCAGCAGCCGCGGTTTGACAGATACGCAGTATTTT. Residues: CASSRGLTDTQYF.

V gene TRBV19 combines with J gene TRBJ2-4; D perhaps matches TRBD2 (6 bases). CDR3 length equals 15 residues. V lost 6 bases and J lost 4, with 16 bases in between. Germline V gene lookup returns CDR1 LNHDA and CDR2 SQIVND (reference sequence). The CDR3 sequence: CASSTTAGGKNIQYF. The DNA of the CDR3 is TGTGCCAGTAGCACGACCGCCGGGGGAAAAAACATTCAGTACTTC.

The chain employs TRBV2 and TRBJ2-7; D remains ambiguous. The germline V gene encodes CDR1 SNHLY and CDR2 FYNNEI. V lost 5 bases to trimming and J lost 0 bases, with 8 bases between them. The CDR3 has 13 residues. The CDR3 DNA reads as TGTGCCAGCAGTCGACCCATCTCCTACGAGCAGTACTTC. It specifies CASSRPISYEQYF.